This is a list of T cell receptor beta chains from one sample in a study of cytomegalovirus exposure and HLA in healthy donors. TCRdb's copy holds only in-frame clones and misses some; the assay was immunoSEQ multiplex PCR. This sample has about 130,000 clones, with approximately 82% found just once. The source material was PBMCs. The receptors derive from a man younger than 35 in good health and CMV-seropositive. CDR3s include the opening cysteine and the closing phenylalanine or tryptophan. D genes are given only for firm matches. Size values are once, few and many counts, or a class for expanded clones, and some rows have none.

J gene: TRBJ1-5; clone size: -; V gene: TRBV19; D gene: TRBD1; CDR3 protein: CASRETGETWGQPQHF; CDR3 DNA: TGTGCCAGTAGGGAGACAGGGGAAACTTGGGGTCAGCCCCAGCATTTT
J gene: TRBJ2-7; clone size: -; V gene: TRBV10-1; D gene: TRBD2; CDR3 protein: CASSGLAGGRVEQYF; CDR3 DNA: TGCGCCAGCAGTGGATTAGCGGGGGGGCGCGTGGAGCAGTACTTC
J gene: TRBJ2-2; clone size: -; V gene: TRBV11-3; D gene: -; CDR3 protein: CASSPGGIGGELFF; CDR3 DNA: TGTGCCAGCAGCCCTGGGGGCATCGGCGGGGAGCTGTTTTTT
J gene: TRBJ2-1; clone size: -; V gene: TRBV4-1; D gene: -; CDR3 protein: CASSQDVRPLSGFSSYNEQFF; CDR3 DNA: TGCGCCAGCAGCCAAGATGTTCGGCCCCTATCGGGATTTAGCTCCTACAATGAGCAGTTCTTC
J gene: TRBJ1-5; clone size: -; V gene: TRBV6-5; D gene: -; CDR3 protein: CASSYSHSNQPQHF; CDR3 DNA: TGTGCCAGCAGTTACAGTCACAGTAATCAGCCCCAGCATTTT
J gene: TRBJ2-3; clone size: -; V gene: TRBV7-8; D gene: -; CDR3 protein: CASSSPGLGGTDTQYF; CDR3 DNA: TGTGCCAGCAGCTCTCCGGGACTTGGTGGCACAGATACGCAGTATTTT
J gene: TRBJ2-3; clone size: -; V gene: TRBV18; D gene: -; CDR3 protein: CASSPSPGDTQYF; CDR3 DNA: TGTGCCAGCTCACCGTCCCCGGGAGATACGCAGTATTTT
J gene: TRBJ2-2; clone size: -; V gene: TRBV28; D gene: -; CDR3 protein: CASSPTWATGELFF; CDR3 DNA: TGTGCCAGCAGTCCCACCTGGGCCACCGGGGAGCTGTTTTTT
J gene: TRBJ2-5; clone size: -; V gene: TRBV5-5; D gene: TRBD1; CDR3 protein: CASSSQGAETQYF; CDR3 DNA: TGTGCCAGCAGCTCCCAGGGGGCTGAGACCCAGTACTTC
J gene: TRBJ1-1; clone size: -; V gene: TRBV19; D gene: -; CDR3 protein: CASSMLGGNTEAFF; CDR3 DNA: TGTGCCAGTAGTATGTTAGGGGGAAACACTGAAGCTTTCTTT
J gene: TRBJ1-3; clone size: -; V gene: TRBV10-3; D gene: -; CDR3 protein: CAISPTGNSGNTIYF; CDR3 DNA: TGTGCCATCAGCCCGACAGGCAACTCTGGAAACACCATATATTTT
J gene: TRBJ1-1; clone size: -; V gene: TRBV5-1; D gene: -; CDR3 protein: CASKLGQGNTEAFF; CDR3 DNA: TGCGCCAGCAAGCTGGGACAAGGGAACACTGAAGCTTTCTTT
J gene: TRBJ2-5; clone size: -; V gene: TRBV7-9; D gene: TRBD2; CDR3 protein: CASSPPGLVRETQYF; CDR3 DNA: TGTGCCAGCAGCCCCCCGGGACTAGTTAGGGAGACCCAGTACTTC
J gene: TRBJ1-1; clone size: -; V gene: TRBV5-1; D gene: -; CDR3 protein: CASSPQSDLNTEAFF; CDR3 DNA: TGCGCCAGCAGCCCCCAATCAGATCTGAACACTGAAGCTTTCTTT
J gene: TRBJ1-1; clone size: -; V gene: TRBV27; D gene: -; CDR3 protein: CASSPGPSQTEAFF; CDR3 DNA: TGTGCCAGCAGTCCCGGTCCATCTCAAACTGAAGCTTTCTTT
J gene: TRBJ2-7; clone size: -; V gene: TRBV6-1; D gene: -; CDR3 protein: CASSGRLGPEQYF; CDR3 DNA: TGTGCCAGCAGTGGGCGTTTGGGGCCCGAGCAGTACTTC
J gene: TRBJ2-7; clone size: -; V gene: TRBV7-6; D gene: -; CDR3 protein: CASSLVATSYEQYF; CDR3 DNA: TGTGCCAGCAGCTTAGTAGCCACCTCCTACGAGCAGTACTTC
J gene: TRBJ2-3; clone size: few; V gene: TRBV6-5; D gene: TRBD2; CDR3 protein: CASLGIAGTTDTQYF; CDR3 DNA: TGTGCCAGCCTCGGAATAGCGGGGACCACAGATACGCAGTATTTT
J gene: TRBJ2-1; clone size: -; V gene: TRBV28; D gene: -; CDR3 protein: CASSLLRSQYNEQFF; CDR3 DNA: TGTGCCAGCAGTTTACTGCGGTCCCAGTACAATGAGCAGTTCTTC
J gene: TRBJ1-1; clone size: -; V gene: TRBV2; D gene: TRBD1; CDR3 protein: CARPGQGPDAEAFF; CDR3 DNA: TGTGCCAGGCCGGGACAGGGGCCTGACGCTGAAGCTTTCTTT
J gene: TRBJ1-3; clone size: few; V gene: TRBV2; D gene: -; CDR3 protein: CASSDHRVQTGNTIYF; CDR3 DNA: TGTGCCAGCAGTGATCACCGGGTCCAAACAGGAAACACCATATATTTT
J gene: TRBJ2-1; clone size: -; V gene: TRBV5-4; D gene: TRBD2; CDR3 protein: CASSSGTSGGPKFF; CDR3 DNA: TGTGCCAGCAGTTCCGGGACTAGCGGGGGGCCTAAGTTCTTC
J gene: TRBJ2-3; clone size: once; V gene: TRBV7-7; D gene: TRBD1; CDR3 protein: CASSLGQGRTDTQYF; CDR3 DNA: TGTGCCAGCAGCCTAGGACAGGGACGCACAGATACGCAGTATTTT
J gene: TRBJ1-6; clone size: -; V gene: TRBV4-1; D gene: -; CDR3 protein: CASSQPTASPLHF; CDR3 DNA: TGCGCCAGCAGCCAACCGACAGCATCACCCCTCCACTTT
J gene: TRBJ1-2; clone size: many; V gene: TRBV10-3; D gene: -; CDR3 protein: CAIRTYGYTF; CDR3 DNA: TGTGCCATCAGGACATATGGCTACACCTTC
J gene: TRBJ1-1; clone size: -; V gene: TRBV11-2; D gene: TRBD1; CDR3 protein: CASSLTRGGLNTEAFF; CDR3 DNA: TGTGCCAGCAGCCTTACCCGAGGGGGCCTGAACACTGAAGCTTTCTTT